A selection of T cell receptor beta chains follows, all from one sample in a study of CXCR3-negative and CXCR3-positive naive CD8 T cells. With the 5' RACE reads reprocessed, TCRdb shows one record per CDR3 protein and no DNA. The table counts roughly 5,800 distinct CDR3 sequences; less than 2% lies in the top ten. The sequencing sample was made of naive CXCR3- CD8+ T cells from blood. These TCRs come from a human donor in good health. Some clones in this sample may be carry-over from other donors' samples. The CDR3 runs from the conserved cysteine through the conserved F or W. Not every row has a clone size; where given, it reads once, few, many or a size class.

j_gene: TRBJ2-3
v_gene: TRBV18
abundance: .
CDR3aa: CASSELADTQYF

j_gene: TRBJ2-3
v_gene: TRBV29-1
abundance: medium-sized
CDR3aa: CSVPKGATDTQYF

j_gene: TRBJ2-3
v_gene: TRBV4-3
abundance: medium-sized
CDR3aa: CASSQDPGSSSDTQYF

j_gene: TRBJ1-5
v_gene: TRBV13
abundance: .
CDR3aa: CASSLGGQPQHF

j_gene: TRBJ2-2
v_gene: TRBV5-1
abundance: .
CDR3aa: CASSLATRPTGELFF

j_gene: TRBJ1-2
v_gene: TRBV7-9
abundance: .
CDR3aa: CASSPPVNYGYTF

j_gene: TRBJ1-6
v_gene: TRBV5-6
abundance: medium-sized
CDR3aa: CASRRDLNSPLHF

j_gene: TRBJ2-1
v_gene: TRBV29-1
abundance: medium-sized
CDR3aa: CSVEAGQGAYNEQFF

j_gene: TRBJ2-5
v_gene: TRBV25-1
abundance: medium-sized
CDR3aa: CASSELSVQETQYF

j_gene: TRBJ2-7
v_gene: TRBV29-1
abundance: .
CDR3aa: CSARDRGAHEQYF

j_gene: TRBJ1-4
v_gene: TRBV25-1
abundance: medium-sized
CDR3aa: CASSVRFGTVNEKLFF

j_gene: TRBJ2-1
v_gene: TRBV20-1
abundance: .
CDR3aa: CSAEEWGASSYNEQFF

j_gene: TRBJ2-7
v_gene: TRBV20-1
abundance: .
CDR3aa: CSAPHRASYEQYF

j_gene: TRBJ1-1
v_gene: TRBV27
abundance: medium-sized
CDR3aa: CASSFSSTGPTEAFF

j_gene: TRBJ2-7
v_gene: TRBV4-3
abundance: medium-sized
CDR3aa: CASSQDSGTTYEQYF

j_gene: TRBJ2-3
v_gene: TRBV20-1
abundance: .
CDR3aa: CSARQGVASTDTQYF

j_gene: TRBJ2-7
v_gene: TRBV29-1
abundance: medium-sized
CDR3aa: CSVEDDFYEQYF

j_gene: TRBJ1-2
v_gene: TRBV20-1
abundance: medium-sized
CDR3aa: CSARAKAYGYTF

j_gene: TRBJ1-1
v_gene: TRBV5-1
abundance: medium-sized
CDR3aa: CASSEDVGSSSKRNTEAFF

j_gene: TRBJ2-7
v_gene: TRBV6-1
abundance: medium-sized
CDR3aa: CASSDPGTGFYEQYF

j_gene: TRBJ1-2
v_gene: TRBV29-1
abundance: .
CDR3aa: CSAIPNRPNYGYTF

j_gene: TRBJ1-4
v_gene: TRBV5-6
abundance: .
CDR3aa: CASSLSRVYNEKLFF

j_gene: TRBJ2-1
v_gene: TRBV29-1
abundance: medium-sized
CDR3aa: CSVGRWESTGNEQFF

j_gene: TRBJ1-1
v_gene: TRBV5-1
abundance: medium-sized
CDR3aa: CASSPTARGWTEAFF

j_gene: TRBJ2-7
v_gene: TRBV29-1
abundance: medium-sized
CDR3aa: CSVELGKRYEQYF

j_gene: TRBJ2-7
v_gene: TRBV6-5
abundance: medium-sized
CDR3aa: CASSNRLAENYEQYF

j_gene: TRBJ2-7
v_gene: TRBV7-9
abundance: medium-sized
CDR3aa: CASSFARETPGEQYF

j_gene: TRBJ1-1
v_gene: TRBV6-4
abundance: medium-sized
CDR3aa: CASPWGRPVNTEAFF

j_gene: TRBJ2-1
v_gene: TRBV7-7
abundance: .
CDR3aa: CASSLGYYPSSYNEQFF

j_gene: TRBJ1-1
v_gene: TRBV9
abundance: .
CDR3aa: CASSPLDVAEAFF

j_gene: TRBJ2-3
v_gene: TRBV4-1
abundance: .
CDR3aa: CASSQEVGEPYTDTQYF

j_gene: TRBJ1-2
v_gene: TRBV29-1
abundance: medium-sized
CDR3aa: CSAETGVGYGYTF

j_gene: TRBJ2-7
v_gene: TRBV20-1
abundance: medium-sized
CDR3aa: CSARDYVTGGSGEQYF

j_gene: TRBJ2-2
v_gene: TRBV29-1
abundance: .
CDR3aa: CSVVGDTNTGELFF

j_gene: TRBJ1-1
v_gene: TRBV19
abundance: .
CDR3aa: CASKSGGNTEAFF

j_gene: TRBJ2-4
v_gene: TRBV5-5
abundance: medium-sized
CDR3aa: CASGKFGNRALSSKNIQYF

j_gene: TRBJ2-7
v_gene: TRBV7-2
abundance: medium-sized
CDR3aa: CASSFPEMTGISYEQYF

j_gene: TRBJ1-1
v_gene: TRBV6-2/TRBV6-3
abundance: .
CDR3aa: CASSYIGENTEAFF

j_gene: TRBJ2-3
v_gene: TRBV3-1
abundance: .
CDR3aa: CASSTTANEDTQYF

j_gene: TRBJ2-3
v_gene: TRBV20-1
abundance: .
CDR3aa: CSARGTAHSTDTQYF

j_gene: TRBJ2-1
v_gene: TRBV29-1
abundance: .
CDR3aa: CSVEETDRSSYNEQFF

j_gene: TRBJ2-1
v_gene: TRBV30
abundance: .
CDR3aa: CAWSVLTGGNEQFF

j_gene: TRBJ1-1
v_gene: TRBV4-1
abundance: .
CDR3aa: CASSQGEVLNTEAFF

j_gene: TRBJ1-1
v_gene: TRBV20-1
abundance: .
CDR3aa: CSAPDRGNTAFF

j_gene: TRBJ1-2
v_gene: TRBV29-1
abundance: medium-sized
CDR3aa: CSVEKPGQPSYGYTF

j_gene: TRBJ2-1
v_gene: TRBV21-1
abundance: .
CDR3aa: CASSKRSGLADNNEQFF

j_gene: TRBJ2-7
v_gene: TRBV6-6
abundance: medium-sized
CDR3aa: CASSTTGVPSSYEQYF

j_gene: TRBJ2-7
v_gene: TRBV29-1
abundance: medium-sized
CDR3aa: CSVVGRAYEQYF

j_gene: TRBJ2-1
v_gene: TRBV4-3
abundance: .
CDR3aa: CASSQDFAPEQFF

j_gene: TRBJ2-7
v_gene: TRBV16
abundance: medium-sized
CDR3aa: CASSQVGLSSYEQYF

j_gene: TRBJ2-1
v_gene: TRBV12-3/TRBV12-4
abundance: .
CDR3aa: CASSSLALMSDNEQFF

j_gene: TRBJ1-1
v_gene: TRBV29-1
abundance: .
CDR3aa: CSATGTGGTEAFF